This TCR beta chain was retrieved from a study of blood T cell repertoires in COVID-19 (dated by TCRdb to about 2020). In the study overall: The collaborator samples originated in the United States, Italy and Spain and spanned the acute and convalescent phases of COVID-19. The repertoires were made available in a free public database intended to serve as a resource for research on the immune response to SARS-CoV-2. Deeply sampled blood TCRbeta repertoires from subjects exposed to, actively infected with, or recovered from COVID-19 were included in the dataset. A de-identified subject ID, COVID-19 status, age in years and sex were almost always included in the sample metadata. Samples came from the ongoing ImmuneRACE study (first 160 participants) plus 1,254 subjects from 6 global collaborators. Where available, HLA class I and class II types were taken from metadata supplied by the sample provider and were not determined by assay-based typing. The material from the prospective study consisted of cDNA or gDNA derived from T cells, B-cell-depleted T cells, or PBMCs. Points the paper makes about the study in general: How much clinical and demographic metadata was included differed by source and by participant, and the metadata was provided uncurated.

As concerns this clone: Its antigen remains undetermined. It has no much larger one-base neighbor in the sample; base qualities were not kept.

Collaborating institutions collected whole blood in K2EDTA tubes following their own protocols. Collaborator samples were shipped for TCRbeta analysis as frozen whole blood, isolated PBMCs, or DNA extracted from either sample type. From the cysteine up to the phenylalanine, the CDR3 has a length of 14 residues. Only the CDR3 DNA stays, 42 bases, in frame from base 1. Trimming takes 2 bases from V and 4 bases from J, and the germline ends sit 13 bases apart. CDR1 and CDR2, looked up from the germline V gene, are SGHRS and YFSETQ. TCRbeta CDR3 regions were amplified from genomic DNA by means of the immunoSEQ Assay, a bias-controlled multiplex PCR. As for the original processing: Nucleated cell counts per sample were estimated from amplification of reference gene primers within the assay. To quantify the absolute abundance of each unique TCRbeta CDR3 rearrangement, sequence reads were collapsed and filtered. Productive Simpson clonality was computed per sample as the square root of Simpson's diversity index over productive rearrangements. TCRdb's version of the immuneACCESS table is confined to in-frame rearrangements and falls short of the full clone set. An unresolved V gene accounts for under half of the shortfall where checked; the remainder is of unknown origin. V, J and clone size reflect that table, while D and trimming were determined from the DNA. In this sample the table shows more than 100,000 clones, 80% to 90% of which occur a single time. Of the sample, less than 4% falls within the top ten clones.

Sequencing was performed on peripheral blood. The source of this sequence is a human donor in a cohort sampled during active COVID-19. The chain joins TRBV5-1 to TRBJ2-7, and possibly TRBD2, on 5 matching bases. The DNA reads TGCGCCAGCAGCTTAACCTCGGACTGGTACGAGCAGTACTTC. Protein translation: CASSLTSDWYEQYF.